This T cell receptor (beta chain) stems from a study of CD8 T cells in Susac syndrome. After extraction with the RNeasy kit, about 0.45 to 1 ug of the RNA was reverse transcribed using random hexamers. TCRdb reanalysed the immunoSEQ multiplex PCR reads using MiXCR and keeps one entry per CDR3 protein. Here the sample spans about 300,000 distinct CDR3 sequences, roughly 94% being singletons. Trimming left V 4 bases short and J 6 bases short, with 15 bases between. Looked up from germline, CDR1 is SGDLS and CDR2 is YYNGEE. CDR3 size: 14 residues. Source material: CD4+ T cells from PBMCs. V and J are TRBV9 and TRBJ2-3; TRBD2 is a possible D gene (5 bases). The receptor was derived from a human donor with multiple sclerosis. CDR3 DNA: TGTGCCAGCAGCCCACTAGGTGTCGGGGATACGCAGTATTTT. Its protein product is CASSPLGVGDTQYF.